The 9 T cell receptor beta chains below come from one sample, sequenced in a study of cytomegalovirus exposure and HLA in healthy donors. PCR employed 60 Vbeta and 13 Jbeta primers. Libraries were prepared by immunoSEQ multiplex PCR; TCRdb keeps only in-frame clonotypes and omits some of them. The table lists fewer than 100,000 clones, about 70% of them singletons. Sequencing input: PBMCs. Every receptor here comes from a female donor in good health and CMV-seronegative.

The V call is TRBV27, the J call TRBJ2-3, with D maybe TRBD2 (6 bases). This CDR3 has 15 amino acids. V dropped 5 bases and J dropped 5 bases, with 17 bases sitting between them. CDR1 and CDR2 (germline): MNHEY, SMNVEV (reference sequence). This chain's CDR3 is CASSGSRRGRDTQYF. In DNA form, the CDR3 reads TGTGCCAGCAGTGGTTCGCGGAGGGGCCGAGATACGCAGTATTTT.

The rearrangement links TRBV14 to TRBJ1-1, with D possibly TRBD1 on 5 matching bases. The length of the CDR3 is 13 residues. Trimming pared 1 base from V and 8 bases from J, leaving 11 bases between. CDR1 is SGHDN and CDR2 is FVKESK in the germline V gene. CDR3 sequence reads: CASSQVGRVEAFF. Written as DNA, the CDR3 is TGTGCCAGCAGCCAAGTGGGCAGGGTGGAAGCTTTCTTT. The full variable domain, in which reference TRBV14 and TRBJ1-1 provide the parts outside the CDR3, is EAGVTQFPSHSVIEKGQTVTLRCDPISGHDNLYWYRRVMGKEIKFLLHFVKESKQDESGMPNNRFLAERTGGTYSTLKVQPAELEDSGVYFCASSQVGRVEAFFGQGTRLTVV.

A few counts support this clone. The rearrangement joins TRBV2 to TRBJ1-5; D is possibly TRBD1 (5 bases). This CDR3 has 13 amino acids. Germline V gene sequence: CDR1 SNHLY, CDR2 FYNNEI. V was trimmed by 7 bases and J by 5 bases, leaving 12 bases between them. CDR3 bases: TGTGCCAGCAATCTACAGGTGGATCAGCCCCAGCATTTT. Its protein is CASNLQVDQPQHF.

A note on this clone: Within the sample, other DNA sequences also encode this same CDR3. The chain couples TRBV6-5 to TRBJ2-7, with D possibly matching TRBD2 (6 bases). V lost 0 bases and J lost 7, with 13 bases in between. CDR1 and CDR2 from the germline V gene are MNHEY and SVGAGI. The CDR3 spans 14 residues. This CDR3 reads CASSYSRVGGEQYF. Written as DNA, the CDR3 is TGTGCCAGCAGTTACTCCCGAGTCGGAGGGGAGCAGTACTTC.

The rearrangement uses TRBV6-5 and TRBJ1-5, with TRBD1 matching over 8 bases. Germline V gene sequence: CDR1 MNHEY, CDR2 SVGAGI. V shed 0 bases and J 7 bases; nucleotides not matched to a gene: 5. This CDR3 spans 15 amino acids. CDR3 DNA sequence: TGTGCCAGCAGTTACTCATACAGGGGGAAGCAGCCCCAGCATTTT. Its protein is CASSYSYRGKQPQHF.

This clone was found a few times. The chain is built from TRBV10-3 and TRBJ1-3; tentatively, D is TRBD1 (5 bases). CDR1 and CDR2 (germline): ENHRY, SYGVKD. V lost 2 bases and J 4 bases, leaving 12 bases between the germline ends. The CDR3 sequence is 15 residues long. The CDR3 reads CAISEQAGSGNTIYF. The CDR3 DNA sequence: TGTGCCATCAGTGAGCAGGCAGGGTCAGGAAACACCATATATTTT.

The V and J genes are TRBV6-1 and TRBJ1-1, with D possibly TRBD1 on 5 matching bases. This CDR3 has 13 amino acids. CDR1 is MNHNS and CDR2 is SASEGT in the germline V gene. Trimming took 5 bases from V and 7 from J, leaving 14 bases between them. This CDR3 reads CASSIQTELEAFF. As DNA, the CDR3 is TGTGCCAGCAGTATACAGACAGAGCTTGAAGCTTTCTTT.

The chain links TRBV7-3 to TRBJ2-1; 9 bases line up with TRBD1. The CDR3 is 13 residues long. Trimming took 4 bases from V and 9 from J; bases not matched to a gene: 4. Germline loops: CDR1 SGHTA, CDR2 FQGTGA. This CDR3 reads CASSSTGGGEQFF. The CDR3 DNA sequence: TGTGCCAGCAGCTCCACAGGGGGCGGTGAGCAGTTCTTC.

The genes are TRBV13 and TRBJ1-5; TRBD1 matches 9 bases. The CDR3 is 15 amino acids. V shed 7 bases, J shed 5 bases, and the junction held 9 bases outside the gene matches. Germline values: CDR1 PRHDT, CDR2 FYEKMQ (reference sequence). CDR3 bases: TGTGCCAGCAACCCGGGACAGGGAGGGTATCAGCCCCAGCATTTT. Translated: CASNPGQGGYQPQHF.